Each of the 29 T cell receptor beta chains below was sequenced from the same sample in a study of regulatory dendritic cells for organ transplantation. CFSE-labeled sorted T cells met regulatory or mature dendritic cells for less than 6 days. Repertoires were generated with immunoSEQ multiplex PCR, while TCRdb's copy carries only in-frame clones and drops some. The table records approximately 10,000 clones, 60% to 75% of them present only once. These TCRs' antigens remain unknown. Sequenced material: memory CD4+ T cells from blood cultured with regulatory dendritic cells. Subset indicated: CD45RO+ memory T cells. The source of these receptors is a human donor in good health.

The V call is TRBV14, the J call TRBJ2-7, with TRBD2 identical over 9 bases. The CDR3 extends over 16 amino acids. The germline V gene has CDR1 SGHDN and CDR2 FVKESK. The trim removed 3 bases at V and 4 bases at J, leaving 10 bases unmatched. The chain's CDR3 is CASSHHQRGAMYEQYF. The CDR3 DNA is TGTGCCAGCAGCCATCATCAGCGGGGGGCTATGTACGAGCAGTACTTC.

The rearrangement links TRBV7-2 to TRBJ1-2, with 11 nucleotides matching TRBD1. Losses at the gene ends were 5 bases for V and 8 bases for J; bases not matched to a gene: 10. CDR3 length equals 15 residues. In germline, CDR1 is SGHTA, CDR2 FQGNSA. CDR3 sequence reads: CASSPLDRGLLGYTF. CDR3 DNA: TGTGCCAGCAGCCCTTTGGACAGGGGGCTCTTAGGCTACACCTTC.

The V gene is TRBV7-8, the J gene TRBJ2-7; weak D call: TRBD2 (7 bases). The germline V and J ends were trimmed by 5 bases and 7 bases, with 21 bases remaining between them. Germline V gene data show CDR1 as SGHVS and CDR2 as FQNEAQ. The CDR3 runs to 15 residues. The CDR3 is CASSDGTNRGGEQYF. The CDR3 DNA reads as TGTGCCAGCAGCGACGGCACGAATAGGGGGGGTGAGCAGTACTTC.

The chain links TRBV7-9 to TRBJ2-7; 9 bases map to TRBD1. This CDR3 is built from 14 residues. J gave up 0 bases and V 4 bases, and 1 base lay outside the gene matches. Germline CDR1 is SEHNR and CDR2 is FQNEAQ (reference sequence). The CDR3: CASSSTGGSYEQYF. The CDR3, as DNA: TGTGCCAGCAGCTCGACAGGGGGCTCCTACGAGCAGTACTTC.

This chain uses TRBV19 with TRBJ2-5; 9 bases match TRBD1. Germline V gives CDR1 LNHDA, CDR2 SQIVND (reference sequence). The V gene end was trimmed by 6 bases and the J gene end by 4 bases; junction bases not matched to a gene: 3. There are 13 residues in the CDR3. CDR3 DNA sequence: TGTGCCAGTAGGGACAGGGGAGTAGAGACCCAGTACTTC. Its protein product is CASRDRGVETQYF.

The chain carries TRBV5-6 and TRBJ2-1; 9 bases map to TRBD1. CDR1 SGHDT and CDR2 YYEEEE come from the germline V gene. With 6 bases clipped from V and 0 bases from J, the junction kept 1 base outside the gene matches. There are 14 residues in the CDR3. This chain's CDR3 is CASMDRGSYNEQFF. The CDR3 nucleotides read TGTGCCAGCATGGACAGGGGCTCCTACAATGAGCAGTTCTTC.

This chain uses TRBV29-1 with TRBJ2-3; unclear D gene. Trimming stripped 4 bases from V and 0 bases from J, with 5 bases between. CDR3 length: 12 amino acids. Germline lookup yields CDR1 SQVTM and CDR2 ANQGSEA. For the CDR3, the DNA is TGCAGCGTTGGGAGCAGCACAGATACGCAGTATTTT. As protein: CSVGSSTDTQYF.

This chain uses TRBV6-1 with TRBJ1-2; 8 bases are shared with TRBD1. The CDR3 is 15 residues long. Germline V gene lookup returns CDR1 MNHNS and CDR2 SASEGT. V gave up 8 bases and J gave up 7 bases; unmatched junction bases: 15. CDR3 protein: CASRRTHRGGVGYTF. The CDR3 DNA reads TGTGCCAGCCGAAGGACCCACAGGGGGGGGGTTGGCTACACCTTC.

V is TRBV9 and J is TRBJ2-3, with TRBD2 matching 9 bases. The CDR3 is 16 residues long. CDR1 and CDR2 from the germline V gene are SGDLS and YYNGEE. V gave up 3 bases and J gave up 0 bases; unmatched junction bases: 5. As DNA, the CDR3 is TGTGCCAGCAGCGAGCCGCTAGCGGGGAGCACAGATACGCAGTATTTT. The encoded protein is CASSEPLAGSTDTQYF.

The CDR3 is CASSSETGYNEQFF. The DNA for the CDR3 is TGTGCCAGCAGTTCAGAGACAGGCTACAATGAGCAGTTCTTC. The V and J genes are TRBV6-1 and TRBJ2-1; tentatively, D is TRBD1 (6 bases). The germline gives CDR1 MNHNS, CDR2 SASEGT. This CDR3 comprises 14 residues. Deletions cut 5 bases from V and 3 bases from J, with 11 bases between.

The chain combines TRBV9 with TRBJ1-1; 7 bases are a match to TRBD1. The CDR3 extends over 14 amino acids. Germline trimming cut 4 bases from V and 4 bases from J; bases unmatched to any gene: 7. In germline, CDR1 is SGDLS, CDR2 YYNGEE. The CDR3 DNA is TGTGCCAGCAGCCAGGGGGGCAGAGCCACTGAAGCTTTCTTT. Translation gives CASSQGGRATEAFF.

The J gene is TRBJ2-1, the V gene TRBV5-1, with TRBD2 identical over 10 bases. V was pared by 2 bases and J by 7 bases, with 9 bases of the junction left unmatched. CDR3 size: 16 residues. Germline CDR1 and CDR2: SGHRS and YFSETQ. Written as DNA, the CDR3 is TGCGCCAGCAGCTTCCCAGCGGGGGGGCCTCCGAATGAGCAGTTCTTC. It codes for CASSFPAGGPPNEQFF.

The chain is built from TRBV9 and TRBJ2-3, with D unresolved. Germline V CDR1 and CDR2: SGDLS, YYNGEE. Trimming took 4 bases from V and 5 from J, leaving 17 bases between them. The CDR3 runs 15 residues. CDR3 bases: TGTGCCAGCAGCCCCGAGGTGAGGCCTAGAGATACGCAGTATTTT. Translation: CASSPEVRPRDTQYF. The entire variable domain, with the rest obtained from reference TRBV9 and TRBJ2-3, is as follows: DSGVTQTPKHLITATGQRVTLRCSPRSGDLSVYWYQQSLDQGLQFLIQYYNGEERAKGNILERFSAQQFPDLHSELNLSSLELGDSALYFCASSPEVRPRDTQYFGPGTRLTVL.

In its sample, this clone ranks as medium-sized. The chain couples TRBV10-1 to TRBJ1-1; D remains unclear. The CDR3 covers 12 residues. The ends were cut back, 7 bases at V and 1 base at J, with 7 bases in the middle. Germline CDR1 and CDR2: WNHNN and SYGVQD (reference sequence). The CDR3 DNA reads as TGCGCCAGCATACGGGAGAACACTGAAGCTTTCTTT. Its translation is CASIRENTEAFF.

This chain joins TRBV9 and TRBJ1-3; D is possibly TRBD1 (5 bases). V was shortened by 0 bases and J by 0 bases, with 7 bases between the two germline ends. In germline, CDR1 is SGDLS, CDR2 YYNGEE. The CDR3 extends over 15 amino acids. The CDR3 protein is CASSVAGISGNTIYF. CDR3 DNA: TGTGCCAGCAGCGTAGCAGGGATCTCTGGAAACACCATATATTTT.

This clone has only a few counts. CDR3: CASSPRGQGQYNEQFF. The DNA of the CDR3 is TGTGCCAGTAGTCCCCGGGGACAGGGACAGTACAATGAGCAGTTCTTC. V usage is TRBV19 and J usage is TRBJ2-1; 9 bases align to TRBD1. Germline values: CDR1 LNHDA, CDR2 SQIVND (reference sequence). This CDR3 is built from 16 residues. Germline trimming cut 5 bases from V and 4 bases from J; bases unmatched to any gene: 9.

A note on this clone: Different DNA sequences within this sample yield the same CDR3. V usage is TRBV16 and J usage is TRBJ1-5; 9 bases are shared with TRBD1. This CDR3 is built from 15 residues. CDR1 is KGHSY, CDR2 FQNENV, per germline. V lost 0 bases, J lost 4 bases, and 1 base stayed unmatched. The CDR3 nucleotides are TGTGCCAGCAGCCAATCCGGACAGGGGAATCAGCCCCAGCATTTT. It is translated as CASSQSGQGNQPQHF.

V gene TRBV19 combines with J gene TRBJ2-3; 7 bases align to TRBD2. CDR3 size: 15 residues. Germline CDR1 LNHDA, CDR2 SQIVND (reference sequence). V gave up 2 bases and J gave up 2 bases; unmatched junction bases: 4. The CDR3 DNA is TGTGCCAGTAGTATAAGCGGGGCGGACACAGATACGCAGTATTTT. Encoded protein: CASSISGADTDTQYF.

This clone was counted a few times. The chain employs TRBV4-2 and TRBJ2-7, with D perhaps matching TRBD1 (6 bases). The CDR3 is 15 residues long. Trimming took 2 bases from V and 4 from J, leaving 15 bases between them. Germline V lookup: CDR1 LGHNA, CDR2 YNFKEQ. CDR3 DNA sequence: TGTGCCAGCAGCCAATTTGAACAGGGCACGTACGAGCAGTACTTC. This translates into CASSQFEQGTYEQYF.

CDR3 sequence (DNA): TGTGCCAGCAGCCCCCCCTCCGGGGAGCTGTTTTTT. It is translated as CASSPPSGELFF. The gene calls are TRBV9 and TRBJ2-2; D is unresolved. This CDR3 region has 12 residues. Germline CDR1 is SGDLS and CDR2 is YYNGEE. Trimming took 4 bases from V and 6 from J, leaving 7 bases between them.

The J gene is TRBJ1-1, the V gene TRBV2, with 12 bases matching TRBD1. Germline V gene lookup returns CDR1 SNHLY and CDR2 FYNNEI. The CDR3 totals 15 residues. Unmatched junction bases numbered 9, after V lost 6 bases and J lost 7 bases. Written as DNA, the CDR3 is TGTGCCAGCAGAGCCGGGACAGGGGGCAGGAGTGAAGCTTTCTTT. Translation gives CASRAGTGGRSEAFF.

The rearrangement links TRBV5-6 to TRBJ2-2, with D unclear. The V end was cut by 2 bases, the J end by 3 bases, with 8 bases between. The CDR3 is 14 amino acids. Germline lookup yields CDR1 SGHDT and CDR2 YYEEEE. CDR3 sequence reads: CASSFRSHTGELFF. CDR3 nucleotides: TGTGCCAGCAGCTTTAGATCCCACACCGGGGAGCTGTTTTTT.

This clone came up a few times. J is TRBJ2-6 and V is TRBV6-6; TRBD2 matches at 9 bases. This CDR3 is built from 15 residues. The V and J ends lost 10 bases and 0 bases, in that order; junction bases with no gene match: 4. The germline CDR1 and CDR2 sequences are MNHNY and SVGAGI (reference sequence). The CDR3: CATAGGPSGANVLTF. CDR3 sequence (DNA): TGTGCCACCGCGGGGGGGCCCTCTGGGGCCAACGTCCTGACTTTC.

This chain connects TRBV2 to TRBJ2-3; tentative D call: TRBD1 (6 bases). V dropped 6 bases and J dropped 2 bases, with 15 bases sitting between them. The CDR3 sequence is 15 residues long. CDR1 and CDR2 from the germline V gene are SNHLY and FYNNEI. DNA of the CDR3: TGTGCCAGCAGCGAGGGCGCAGGGGTCACAGATACGCAGTATTTT. As protein: CASSEGAGVTDTQYF.

The sample holds a few counts of this clone. This chain uses TRBV27 with TRBJ1-4, with D uncertain. Trimming removed 0 bases from V and 8 bases from J, with 16 bases in between. The germline CDR1 and CDR2 sequences are MNHEY and SMNVEV (reference sequence). The CDR3 sequence is 16 residues long. The CDR3: CASSLSRVDGGEKLFF. The CDR3, as DNA: TGTGCCAGCAGTTTATCTAGGGTGGATGGAGGCGAAAAACTGTTTTTT.

This clone was observed a few times. The genes are TRBV11-1 and TRBJ2-7, with 8 bases lining up with TRBD1. V dropped 5 bases and J dropped 5; count of bases not matched to a gene: 8. The germline V gene encodes CDR1 SGHAT and CDR2 FQDESV (reference sequence). This CDR3 comprises 14 residues. For the CDR3, the DNA is TGTGCCAGCAGCCTCGACAGGGGTCGGAACGAGCAGTACTTC. Encoded protein: CASSLDRGRNEQYF.

The chain joins TRBV7-2 to TRBJ2-7, with TRBD2 matching 8 bases. CDR3 length: 15 residues. Germline CDR1 and CDR2: SGHTA and FQGNSA. V dropped 2 bases and J dropped 6; count of bases not matched to a gene: 9. CDR3 in amino acids: CASSLIRGGSREQYF. CDR3 nucleotides: TGTGCCAGCAGCTTAATCCGGGGGGGCTCTCGCGAGCAGTACTTC.

The chain is built from TRBV9 and TRBJ1-1; the match to TRBD1 covers 9 bases. Germline values: CDR1 SGDLS, CDR2 YYNGEE. V was pared by 3 bases and J by 7 bases, with 19 bases of the junction left unmatched. The CDR3 spans 18 residues. CDR3 amino acids: CASSALTGGGIGTGEAFF. The CDR3 region has the DNA TGTGCCAGCAGCGCCCTCACAGGGGGCGGTATCGGTACCGGTGAAGCTTTCTTT.

The chain recombines TRBV9 with TRBJ2-7; D might be TRBD1 (5 bases). Trimming left V 7 bases short and J 3 bases short, with 17 bases between. The CDR3 is made up of 14 amino acids. Germline V lookup: CDR1 SGDLS, CDR2 YYNGEE. The CDR3 region is CASGAMDVNYEQYF. The DNA for the CDR3 is TGTGCCAGCGGGGCTATGGACGTGAACTACGAGCAGTACTTC.